This entry features one T cell receptor (beta chain) sequence. What it recognizes is unknown. This sample includes further DNA sequences coding for the same CDR3. These data belong to a study of cytomegalovirus exposure and HLA in healthy donors. The germline V gene encodes CDR1 SGHNT and CDR2 YYREEE (reference sequence). V trimming: 5 bases; J trimming: 2 bases; junction bases outside the gene matches: 5. The CDR3 extends over 14 amino acids. Whole-study results and caveats: Per a later analysis, roughly 17,000 TCR beta sequences showed association with HLA alleles at 0.05 false discovery rate.

PCR was performed using 60 Vbeta and 13 Jbeta primers. Clones were read by immunoSEQ multiplex PCR, and TCRdb kept only the in-frame ones, dropping some. The sample lists approximately 190,000 clones, 75% to 80% seen once, with roughly an eighth in the top ten. The genes are TRBV5-4 and TRBJ2-5, with 8 bases matching TRBD2. This receptor was identified in a woman aged 30 to 39 in good health and CMV-seropositive. Source material: PBMCs. CDR3 sequence reads: CASSSGTRQETQYF. DNA of the CDR3: TGTGCCAGCAGTTCCGGGACTAGACAAGAGACCCAGTACTTC.